This T cell receptor beta chain is from a study of graft-versus-host responses after intestinal transplantation. General observations from the study: There were GvH clones found in recipient marrow, and some of them appeared first in ileum or blood.

Germline assignment: CDR1 SGHTS and CDR2 YDEGEE. The CDR3 contains 16 residues. After removal of 1 base from V and 3 bases from J, the junction contained 8 bases not matched to a gene. TCRdb keeps only in-frame clones here, not all; method: immunoSEQ multiplex PCR. The sample has around 100,000 clones, over 85% seen once. As regards this clone: Its antigen remains unknown.

The chain couples TRBV5-8 to TRBJ2-7, with 9 bases identical to TRBD1. The TCR sequence derives from a human donor who received an intestinal transplant. The sample in question was unstimulated CD8+ T cells sorted from spleen or lymph node cells, obtained before intestinal transplant. As DNA, the CDR3 is TGTGCCAGCAGCTTGTATGGGACAGGGAAGCGCTACGAGCAGTACTTC. This gives the protein CASSLYGTGKRYEQYF.